This T cell receptor (beta chain) was captured in a study of blood T cell repertoires in COVID-19. Study context: Sample material is recorded as cDNA or gDNA derived from T cells, B-cell-depleted T cells, or PBMCs.

All recovered Cohort 3 donors got two negative PCRs, got clearance, or saw symptom resolution. Per germline, CDR1 MNHEY and CDR2 SVGAGI. CDR3 length: 16 residues. V lost 4 bases and J 2 bases, leaving 17 bases between the germline ends. Here immunoSEQ multiplex PCR was the method, and the copy in TCRdb shows in-frame clones only, minus some. This sample has roughly 230,000 clones, with about 80% found just once. Sequenced sample: PBMCs or T cells enriched from blood (not recorded which). This rearrangement joins TRBV6-5 to TRBJ1-2, with D perhaps TRBD1 (5 bases). The TCR comes from a middle-aged man who had recovered from COVID-19. The CDR3 reads CASSSERPPGNYGYTF. As DNA, the CDR3 is TGTGCCAGCAGTTCCGAAAGGCCCCCAGGGAACTATGGCTACACCTTC.